This TCR beta chain came from a study of CD8 T cells in Susac syndrome. The germline V gene has CDR1 GTSNPN and CDR2 SVGIG (reference sequence). J gave up 2 bases and V 7 bases, and 7 bases lay outside the gene matches. The length of the CDR3 is 13 residues. It was with random hexamers that about 0.45 to 1 ug RNA was reverse transcribed. TCRdb re-called the immunoSEQ multiplex PCR reads with MiXCR, one entry per CDR3 protein. The sample shows more than 100,000 distinct CDR3 sequences, about 95% of them seen only once. The material sequenced was CD4+ T cells from PBMCs. The chain carries TRBV30 and TRBJ1-2; 7 positions agree with TRBD1. The source is a human donor in good health. CDR3 nucleotides: TGTGCCTTCCCCGGGACAGTCAACTATGGCTACACCTTC. It is translated as CAFPGTVNYGYTF.